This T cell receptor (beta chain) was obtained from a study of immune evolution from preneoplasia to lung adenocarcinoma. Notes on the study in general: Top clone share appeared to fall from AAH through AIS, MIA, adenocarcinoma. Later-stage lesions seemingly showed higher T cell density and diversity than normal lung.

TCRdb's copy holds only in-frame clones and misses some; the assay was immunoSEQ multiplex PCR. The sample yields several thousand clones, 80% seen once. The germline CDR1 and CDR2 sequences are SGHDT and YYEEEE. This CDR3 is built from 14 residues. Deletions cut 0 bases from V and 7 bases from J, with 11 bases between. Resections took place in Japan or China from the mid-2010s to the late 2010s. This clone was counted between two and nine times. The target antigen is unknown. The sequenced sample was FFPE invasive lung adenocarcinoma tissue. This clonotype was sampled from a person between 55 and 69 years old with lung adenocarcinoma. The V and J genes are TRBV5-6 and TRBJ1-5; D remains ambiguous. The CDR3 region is CASSLGPGEQPQHF. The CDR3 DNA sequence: TGTGCCAGCAGCTTGGGGCCAGGCGAGCAGCCCCAGCATTTT. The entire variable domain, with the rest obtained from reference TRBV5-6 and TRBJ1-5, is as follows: DAGVTQSPTHLIKTRGQQVTLRCSPKSGHDTVSWYQQALGQGPQFIFQYYEEEERQRGNFPDRFSGHQFPNYSSELNVNALLLGDSALYLCASSLGPGEQPQHFGDGTRLSIL.